These T cell receptor beta chains were read from a single sample in a study of early T cells in non-severe SARS-CoV-2 infection. MiXCR was run by TCRdb on the 5' RACE reads, yielding one entry per CDR3 protein. The sample lists 55,000 to 75,000 distinct CDR3 sequences, over 4.5% occurring once. The material sequenced was whole blood, taken at baseline. These receptors all come from an adult who was a healthcare worker with PCR-confirmed SARS-CoV-2 infection or an uninfected control (not recorded which). Each CDR3 is given with its conserved first and last residue. A D gene is named only where the DNA matches it firmly. Size tells how often a clone was seen (once, few, many) or the class of an expanded clone, and some rows leave it out.

TRBJ2-7 | many | TRBD2 | TRBV12-3/TRBV12-4 | TGTGCCAGCAGCCCAAGACTAGCGGGAGGATACGAGCAGTACTTC | CASSPRLAGGYEQYF
TRBJ1-1 | NA | TRBD1 | TRBV7-2 | TGTGCCAGCAGCACGCCACAGGGGTGGGCTTTCTTT | CASSTPQGWAFF
TRBJ2-2 | NA | NA | TRBV27 | TGTGCCACATCTCGGGGCGTCTCAAGCGGGGAGCTGTTTTTT | CATSRGVSSGELFF
TRBJ2-1 | many | TRBD2 | TRBV7-9 | TGTGCCAGCAGCTTAGTGGGGCTAGCGGGAAATGAGCAGTTCTTC | CASSLVGLAGNEQFF
TRBJ2-1 | NA | NA | TRBV28 | TGTGCCAGCTCCCCCCGGGCTACAATGGATTACAATGAGCAGTTCTTC | CASSPRATMDYNEQFF
TRBJ2-1 | many | NA | TRBV12-3/TRBV12-4 | TGTGCCAGCAGGGCGGACTACTCGGGTGAGCAGTTCTTC | CASRADYSGEQFF
TRBJ2-1 | many | NA | TRBV2 | TGTGCCAGCAGTGACCAGATTCTCCCGGGCAATGAGCAGTTCTTC | CASSDQILPGNEQFF
TRBJ1-6 | NA | TRBD1 | TRBV20-1 | TGCAGTGCTAGATCGAGACAGGGGGTCATGGCACCCCTCCACTTT | CSARSRQGVMAPLHF
TRBJ2-1 | once | NA | TRBV11-1 | TGTGCCAGCAGCTTAGCGGGCCATAGCTCCTACAATGAGCAGTTCTTC | CASSLAGHSSYNEQFF
TRBJ2-3 | many | NA | TRBV20-1 | TGCAGTGCTGGACAGAATACGCAGTATTTT | CSAGQNTQYF
TRBJ2-6 | many | NA | TRBV5-1 | TGCGCCAGCAGCCCTTACAGTAGCTCTGGGGCCAACGTCCTGACTTTC | CASSPYSSSGANVLTF